One sample yielded the 14 T cell receptor beta chains listed below, sequenced in a study of CD8 T cells in ankylosing spondylitis. TCRdb passed the 5' RACE reads through MiXCR, listing each CDR3 protein once. The data show fewer than 750,000 distinct CDR3 sequences, with about 20% seen just once and about a fifth held by the top ten. Study-level findings and limits: Characteristic of ankylosing spondylitis blood, it appeared, was a TCR beta motif comprising several highly homologous variants.

The antigens these receptors bind are not known. What was sequenced was blood, either unsorted or a sorted T cell fraction (not recorded which). These receptors were obtained from a male donor with ankylosing spondylitis.

This clonotype has only a few counts. The chain joins TRBV11-2 to TRBJ2-2; either TRBD1 or TRBD2 may fit D (5 bases each). The CDR3 runs 16 residues. Germline V gives CDR1 SGHAT, CDR2 FQNNGV. Trimming stripped 10 bases from V and 0 bases from J, with 18 bases between. In nucleotides, the CDR3 is TGTGCCACCCCAACGGGGCCGCATACGAACACCGGGGAGCTGTTTTTT. It encodes CATPTGPHTNTGELFF. The variable domain in full, completed from reference TRBV11-2 and TRBJ2-2, reads EAGVAQSPRYKIIEKRQSVAFWCNPISGHATLYWYQQILGQGPKLLIQFQNNGVVDDSQLPKDRFSAERLKGVDSTLKIQPAKLEDSAVYLCATPTGPHTNTGELFFGEGSRLTVL.

The genes are TRBV29-1 and TRBJ2-7; 10 bases agree with TRBD2. Germline V CDR1 and CDR2: SQVTM, ANQGSEA. With 7 bases clipped from V and 6 bases from J, the junction kept 6 bases outside the gene matches. The CDR3 runs to 12 residues. CDR3 loop: CSGVTSGLEQYF. The CDR3 DNA follows: TGCAGCGGGGTGACTAGCGGGCTCGAGCAGTACTTC.

The chain has TRBV5-5 and TRBJ2-1; TRBD2 matches 7 bases. This CDR3 spans 14 amino acids. CDR1 and CDR2 (germline): SGHKS, YYEKEE (reference sequence). V gave up 0 bases and J gave up 6 bases; unmatched junction bases: 3. CDR3 DNA sequence: TGTGCCAGCAGCTTGGGGGAGGGCCGCAATGAGCAGTTCTTC. This gives the protein CASSLGEGRNEQFF.

This clonotype has just a few counts. Written as DNA, the CDR3 is TGTGCCACCTCAACTAGCGGGAACACCGGGGAGCTGTTTTTT. Translating it yields CATSTSGNTGELFF. The chain is built from TRBV12-3 or TRBV12-4 and TRBJ2-2, with TRBD2 matching over 8 bases. The length of the CDR3 is 14 residues. Trimming took 10 bases from V and 1 from J; bases not matched to a gene: 5.

In its sample, this clonotype was seen a few times. This chain links TRBV7-9 with TRBJ2-1; D ambiguous. Germline CDR1 is SEHNR and CDR2 is FQNEAQ (reference sequence). The V end was cut by 4 bases, the J end by 10 bases, with 8 bases between. The CDR3 runs to 11 residues. The CDR3 sequence is CASSSRSEQFF. The CDR3 DNA is TGTGCCAGCAGCTCGAGAAGCGAGCAGTTCTTC.

CDR3 residues: CSVEGDNQPQHF. CDR3 DNA sequence: TGCAGCGTTGAAGGGGATAATCAGCCCCAGCATTTT. J is TRBJ1-5 and V is TRBV29-1; D is unclear. The CDR3 runs to 12 residues. Germline CDR1 and CDR2: SQVTM and ANQGSEA. The V and J ends lost 1 base and 4 bases respectively, with 5 bases between them.

The rearrangement joins TRBV5-1 to TRBJ2-1, with TRBD2 as a possible D gene (5 bases). Trimming took off 4 bases at V and 7 bases at J, with 18 bases between the two ends. This CDR3 is built from 15 residues. The germline V gene has CDR1 SGHRS and CDR2 YFSETQ. This CDR3 is CASSLGLAAFNEQFF. In DNA form, the CDR3 reads TGCGCCAGCAGCCTTGGACTCGCCGCCTTTAATGAGCAGTTCTTC.

This clonotype was recorded a few times. The chain recombines TRBV28 with TRBJ2-1, with a weak D call TRBD2 (5 bases). The length of the CDR3 is 15 residues. Germline lookup yields CDR1 MDHEN and CDR2 SYDVKM. The V end lost 3 bases, the J end lost 4 bases, and 13 bases lay between the germline ends. CDR3 bases: TGTGCCAGCAGTTTCGTGGATCCGGGGTACAATGAGCAGTTCTTC. Protein product: CASSFVDPGYNEQFF.

In this sample, this clonotype turned up a few times. The rearrangement joins TRBV29-1 to TRBJ1-1, with TRBD1 matching over 7 bases. CDR3 length: 13 amino acids. Trimming took 6 bases from V and 8 from J; bases not matched to a gene: 12. Germline lookup yields CDR1 SQVTM and CDR2 ANQGSEA. CDR3: CSVSWTGGPEAFF. The DNA of the CDR3 is TGCAGCGTCTCTTGGACAGGAGGTCCCGAAGCTTTCTTT.

The chain couples TRBV19 to TRBJ2-1; D call uncertain. CDR1 and CDR2 from the germline V gene are LNHDA and SQIVND (reference sequence). The germline V and J ends were trimmed by 5 bases and 8 bases, with 13 bases remaining between them. CDR3 length: 13 amino acids. Written as DNA, the CDR3 is TGTGCCAGTAGTCACGGGCCCGCCCATGAGCAGTTCTTC. This sequence encodes CASSHGPAHEQFF.

This clonotype was detected many times. V is TRBV29-1 and J is TRBJ1-1; D possibly corresponds to TRBD1 (6 bases). The V gene's germline CDR1 is SQVTM and CDR2 ANQGSEA. CDR3 length equals 12 residues. The germline V and J ends were trimmed by 2 bases and 10 bases, with 14 bases remaining between them. CDR3 residues: CSVETGFDGAFF. Written as DNA, the CDR3 is TGCAGCGTTGAAACAGGGTTCGATGGAGCTTTCTTT.

This clonotype was picked up a small number of times. The chain links TRBV7-9 to TRBJ1-1, with TRBD1 as a possible D gene (6 bases). The CDR3 is made up of 15 amino acids. Germline V gene lookup returns CDR1 SEHNR and CDR2 FQNEAQ (reference sequence). Trimming pared 2 bases from V and 7 bases from J, leaving 17 bases between. This CDR3 reads CASSLSGGPMLEAFF. The DNA of the CDR3 is TGTGCCAGCAGCTTATCTGGGGGCCCTATGCTTGAAGCTTTCTTT. The variable domain in full, with the rest retrieved from reference TRBV7-9 and TRBJ1-1, is DTGVSQNPRHKITKRGQNVTFRCDPISEHNRLYWYRQTLGQGPEFLTYFQNEAQLEKSRLLSDRFSAERPKGSFSTLEIQRTEQGDSAMYLCASSLSGGPMLEAFFGQGTRLTVV.

The chain links TRBV3-1 to TRBJ2-5; 8 positions match TRBD2. The junction had 8 bases not matched to a gene; V was cut back by 7 bases and J by 7 bases. Looked up from germline, CDR1 is LGHDT and CDR2 is YNNKEL (reference sequence). The CDR3 length is 13 residues. CDR3 sequence: CASILAAVGTQYF. The CDR3 region has the DNA TGTGCCAGCATACTAGCGGCCGTTGGGACCCAGTACTTC.

The sample holds many counts of this clonotype. V and J are TRBV7-9 and TRBJ1-5, with 8 positions matching TRBD1. Germline CDR1 SEHNR, CDR2 FQNEAQ (reference sequence). J gave up 5 bases and V 1 base, and 7 bases lay outside the gene matches. The CDR3 is 16 amino acids. The CDR3: CASSLVAGQGDQPQHF. The CDR3 coding sequence is TGTGCCAGCAGCTTAGTTGCTGGACAGGGAGATCAGCCCCAGCATTTT.